The 11 T cell receptor beta chains reported below all come from one sample, sequenced in a study of OX40 agonist ivuxolimab in advanced cancers. Repertoires were generated with immunoSEQ multiplex PCR, while TCRdb's copy carries only in-frame clones and drops some. The repertoire holds roughly 62,000 clones, with around 88% as singletons. This sample comprised CD4+ or CD8+ T cells sorted from blood, obtained in a trial of the OX40 agonist ivuxolimab. The receptors come from an adult with an advanced solid tumor such as melanoma, head and neck, liver or kidney cancer.

The chain uses TRBV5-1 and TRBJ2-1, with a possible D match to TRBD1 (5 bases). In germline, CDR1 is SGHRS, CDR2 YFSETQ. V was cut by 4 bases and J by 7 bases, with 9 bases left in between. The CDR3 spans 12 residues. CDR3 DNA: TGCGCCAGCAGCACCAGGGAAAATGAGCAGTTCTTC. Amino acid sequence: CASSTRENEQFF.

The chain combines TRBV6-5 with TRBJ2-5, with D uncertain. Germline CDR1 is MNHEY and CDR2 is SVGAGI. Trimming removed 1 base from V and 4 bases from J, with 7 bases in between. The length of the CDR3 is 13 residues. The chain's CDR3 is CASSYYRGETQYF. CDR3 sequence (DNA): TGTGCCAGCAGTTACTACAGAGGAGAGACCCAGTACTTC.

This clone was observed a few times. The V call is TRBV7-5, the J call TRBJ2-7. TRBV7-5 is a listed pseudogene. CDR3 length: 17 residues. CDR3 loop: CARSLGGRQLGTYEQYF. The CDR3, as DNA: TGTGCCAGAAGCTTAGGGGGACGTCAACTAGGAACCTACGAGCAGTACTTC.

This clone was seen more than once but under ten times. This sequence joins TRBV18 and TRBJ1-1; TRBD1 agrees at 9 bases. V lost 3 bases and J lost 5; bases outside the gene matches: 10. Germline V gene lookup returns CDR1 KGHSH and CDR2 LQKENI. This CDR3 spans 16 amino acids. CDR3 nucleotide sequence: TGTGCCAGCTCACCCTATACCGGGACAGGGTATACTGAAGCTTTCTTT. Encoded protein: CASSPYTGTGYTEAFF.

The chain links TRBV11-2 to TRBJ2-5; a weak D match, TRBD1 (7 bases). Trimming left V 5 bases short and J 5 bases short, with 12 bases between. Germline V CDR1 and CDR2: SGHAT, FQNNGV. The CDR3 loop spans 13 amino acids. The CDR3 is CASSPQGGETQYF. CDR3 nucleotide sequence: TGTGCCAGCAGCCCCCAGGGGGGCGAGACCCAGTACTTC. Full variable domain (missing parts from reference TRBV11-2 and TRBJ2-5): EAGVAQSPRYKIIEKRQSVAFWCNPISGHATLYWYQQILGQGPKLLIQFQNNGVVDDSQLPKDRFSAERLKGVDSTLKIQPAKLEDSAVYLCASSPQGGETQYFGPGTRLLVL.

A single count supports this clone. Its ends do not fully match the called genes, so a read error is possible. The V and J genes are TRBV7-7 and TRBJ2-2, with TRBD2 as a possible D gene (6 bases). Germline V lookup: CDR1 SSHAT, CDR2 FNYEAQ (reference sequence). The length of the CDR3 is 15 residues. CDR3 DNA sequence: TGTGCTAGCAGCCAGACTAGAAGTCACACCGGGGAGCTGTTTTTT. It translates to CASSQTRSHTGELFF.

The chain is built from TRBV18 and TRBJ1-2; 8 bases are a match to TRBD1. The germline V gene has CDR1 KGHSH and CDR2 LQKENI. Trimming cost V 3 bases and J 3 bases; bases outside gene matches: 9. There are 16 residues in the CDR3. CDR3 DNA: TGTGCCAGCTCACCTATGACAGGGGCCCTGGACTATGGCTACACCTTC. It codes for CASSPMTGALDYGYTF.

This rearrangement joins TRBV18 to TRBJ1-3, with unresolved D. The CDR3 has 15 residues. V was cut by 0 bases and J by 0 bases, with 6 bases left in between. CDR1 is KGHSH and CDR2 is LQKENI in the germline V gene. CDR3 bases: TGTGCCAGCTCACCACCCTCGCTCTCTGGAAACACCATATATTTT. It is translated as CASSPPSLSGNTIYF.

This chain links TRBV5-6 with TRBJ1-1, with D unclear. Germline loops: CDR1 SGHDT, CDR2 YYEEEE. With 7 bases removed from V and 1 base from J, the gap between germline ends came to 14 bases. CDR3 length: 14 residues. This CDR3 is CASQVGDRNTEAFF. The CDR3 DNA is TGTGCCAGCCAGGTTGGAGACCGGAACACTGAAGCTTTCTTT.

This clone was picked up a small number of times. V usage is TRBV5-1 and J usage is TRBJ1-1, with D uncertain. The length of the CDR3 is 13 residues. In germline, CDR1 is SGHRS, CDR2 YFSETQ. The V gene lost 2 bases and the J gene lost 10 bases, with 15 bases spanning the gap. CDR3 nucleotides: TGCGCCAGCAGCTTAGAAACCACTATCCCAGCTTTCTTT. It encodes CASSLETTIPAFF.

This clone appeared a few times. The V gene is TRBV11-2, the J gene TRBJ1-2; tentative D call: TRBD1 (6 bases). The germline V and J ends were trimmed by 0 bases and 7 bases, with 21 bases remaining between them. CDR3 length: 17 amino acids. Germline values: CDR1 SGHAT, CDR2 FQNNGV. The CDR3 DNA follows: TGTGCCAGCAGCTTAGATCTTTCGGGCAGGGGAGCCGCTGGCTACACCTTC. Protein sequence: CASSLDLSGRGAAGYTF.